A single sample is the source of the 8 T cell receptor beta chains below, sequenced in a study of cytomegalovirus exposure and HLA in healthy donors. 13 Jbeta primers and 60 Vbeta primers were used for the PCR. Profiled with immunoSEQ multiplex PCR; TCRdb holds only in-frame clones, not every one. The sample holds around 99,000 clones; roughly 80% are singletons and the top ten take about 7%. Sequencing used PBMCs. These receptors were taken from a man aged 45 to 65 in good health and CMV-seropositive.

The CDR3: CASSKEGLAGTYEQYF. The CDR3 DNA reads as TGTGCCAGCAGCAAAGAAGGACTAGCGGGGACCTACGAGCAGTACTTC. The chain has TRBV11-2 and TRBJ2-7, with 12 bases fitting TRBD2. Germline V gene data show CDR1 as SGHAT and CDR2 as FQNNGV. V lost 5 bases to trimming and J lost 2 bases; unmatched junction nucleotides: 7. This CDR3 is 16 amino acids long.

The chain employs TRBV14 and TRBJ2-1; TRBD2 matches 10 bases. CDR1 is SGHDN, CDR2 FVKESK, per germline. J lost 8 bases, V lost 4 bases, and 11 bases had no gene match. The CDR3 is 16 amino acids. CDR3 in amino acids: CASSPEGLALFDEQFF. Here the CDR3 DNA reads TGTGCCAGCAGCCCAGAGGGACTAGCGTTATTCGATGAGCAGTTCTTC.

In its sample, this clone was seen a few times. The chain employs TRBV27 and TRBJ1-3; D perhaps matches TRBD1 (5 bases). V was clipped by 7 bases and J by 0 bases, with 10 bases between them. The CDR3 has 14 amino acids. Looked up from germline, CDR1 is MNHEY and CDR2 is SMNVEV (reference sequence). The CDR3 reads CASKQGLSGNTIYF. The CDR3 bases are TGTGCCAGCAAGCAGGGTCTCTCTGGAAACACCATATATTTT.

This clone was picked up a small number of times. J is TRBJ2-7 and V is TRBV28; D is undetermined. CDR3 length: 14 amino acids. V was pared by 4 bases and J by 2 bases, with 12 bases between. CDR1 MDHEN and CDR2 SYDVKM come from the germline V gene. Here the CDR3 reads CASSSTTVTYEQYF. In nucleotides, the CDR3 is TGTGCCAGCAGTTCCACCACGGTAACCTACGAGCAGTACTTC.

The chain carries TRBV11-2 and TRBJ2-5; D not certain. This CDR3 region has 14 residues. In germline, CDR1 is SGHAT, CDR2 FQNNGV. The germline V and J ends were trimmed by 2 bases and 0 bases, with 7 bases remaining between them. Here the CDR3 reads CASSLKRYQETQYF. CDR3 nucleotides: TGTGCCAGCAGCTTAAAGCGCTACCAAGAGACCCAGTACTTC.

V gene TRBV5-1 combines with J gene TRBJ2-5; a weak D match, TRBD2 (6 bases). The germline V and J ends were trimmed by 5 bases and 5 bases, with 19 bases remaining between them. This CDR3 is 15 amino acids long. Germline assignment: CDR1 SGHRS and CDR2 YFSETQ. The CDR3 nucleotides read TGCGCCAGCAGGATGGGAACCGGGAGCGGGGAGACCCAGTACTTC. It specifies CASRMGTGSGETQYF. Filled out from reference TRBV5-1 and TRBJ2-5, the complete variable domain reads KAGVTQTPRYLIKTRGQQVTLSCSPISGHRSVSWYQQTPGQGLQFLFEYFSETQRNKGNFPGRFSGRQFSNSRSEMNVSTLELGDSALYLCASRMGTGSGETQYFGPGTRLLVL.

This sequence joins TRBV7-3 and TRBJ1-2, with D unclear. The CDR3 is 13 amino acids. V shed 5 bases and J shed 2 bases, with 9 bases lying between them. In germline, CDR1 is SGHTA, CDR2 FQGTGA. The CDR3 DNA is TGTGCCAGCAGCCCAGATATAAACTATGGCTACACCTTC. Encoded protein: CASSPDINYGYTF.

J is TRBJ1-1 and V is TRBV11-2; 8 bases are shared with TRBD1. Trimming at V came to 7 bases and at J to 1 base, leaving 5 bases not matched to a gene. In germline, CDR1 is SGHAT, CDR2 FQNNGV. There are 14 residues in the CDR3. For the CDR3, the DNA is TGTGCCAGCAACCTACAGGGGGGGAACACTGAAGCTTTCTTT. Encoded protein: CASNLQGGNTEAFF.